This T cell receptor (beta chain) was recovered during a study of T cell clonality in common variable immunodeficiency. Some clones are missing from TCRdb's copy, which holds only in-frame ones; the method was immunoSEQ multiplex PCR. Singletons are absent from the sample, which has tens of thousands of clones. Most patients and controls had Caucasian heritage. There are 19 residues in the CDR3. V shed 1 base and J shed 1 base, with 23 bases lying between them. Whole-study findings and limits: In common variable immunodeficiency, TCR beta chains reportedly carried fewer deletions and N-nucleotide insertions. Patient heterogeneity in the CVID cohort limited correlations between repertoire features and clinical complications.

Remarks on this clone: The antigen remains undetermined. The CDR3 is cut off 3 residues early in the read; its end comes from the germline J gene.

This clonotype originated in a person aged 18-69 years in good health. The sample was peripheral blood mononuclear cells. This chain links TRBV5-3 with TRBJ1-1; D possibly corresponds to TRBD1 (6 bases). TRBV5-3 carries the ORF label, with uncertain function. This CDR3 reads CARSLLSISRGSKNTEAFF. CDR3 bases read: TGTGCCAGAAGCTTGTTGAGCATCTCCAGGGGTTCCAAGAACACTGAA.